The 18 T cell receptor beta chains reported below all come from one sample, sequenced in a study of vaccination effects on CD4 cells after COVID-19. Only in-frame clones appear in the TCRdb table, and some are missing; sequencing was by immunoSEQ multiplex PCR. This table has tens of thousands of clones, approximately 67% appearing once. CD4+ T cells were isolated after less than 13 days of culture. Their recognized antigens are unknown. This material consisted of CD4+ T cells from PBMCs cultured without peptide, taken before COVID-19 vaccination. Source of these receptors: a human donor who received a COVID-19 vaccine.

A few counts support this clone. The chain is built from TRBV6-6 and TRBJ1-3, with 7 positions matching TRBD1. The CDR3 is 17 amino acids. CDR1 and CDR2 (germline): MNHNY, SVGAGI (reference sequence). The V segment lost 5 bases and the J segment 0 bases; nucleotides outside the gene matches: 10. The DNA for the CDR3 is TGTGCCAGCAGTCTACACGACAGGGTCGGCTCTGGAAACACCATATATTTT. It translates to CASSLHDRVGSGNTIYF.

The V call is TRBV11-2, the J call TRBJ1-1; 9 bases align to TRBD1. There are 17 residues in the CDR3. J lost 9 bases, V lost 1 base, and 15 bases had no gene match. Germline lookup yields CDR1 SGHAT and CDR2 FQNNGV. The CDR3 reads CASSLVRQGGFTAQAFF. In nucleotides, the CDR3 is TGTGCCAGCAGCTTAGTACGACAGGGGGGTTTTACTGCACAAGCTTTCTTT.

The chain employs TRBV18 and TRBJ1-2, with no clear D. CDR1 is KGHSH and CDR2 is LQKENI in the germline V gene. The V end lost 5 bases, the J end lost 8 bases, and 15 bases lay between the germline ends. The CDR3 runs to 13 residues. CDR3 region: CASSSMGSEGYTF. CDR3 sequence (DNA): TGTGCCAGCTCATCAATGGGGTCTGAGGGCTACACCTTC.

V is TRBV29-1 and J is TRBJ2-2; tentative D call: TRBD1 (5 bases). Germline values: CDR1 SQVTM, CDR2 ANQGSEA. The ends were cut back, 7 bases at V and 0 bases at J, with 9 bases in the middle. This CDR3 has 13 amino acids. The CDR3: CSADTPNTGELFF. The CDR3 coding sequence is TGCAGCGCGGACACCCCGAACACCGGGGAGCTGTTTTTT.

This chain uses TRBV12-3 or TRBV12-4 with TRBJ2-5; TRBD2 might be the D (5 bases). V was shortened by 8 bases and J by 4 bases, with 8 bases between the two germline ends. CDR3 length: 11 amino acids. The CDR3 here is CASLGVETQYF. The CDR3 bases are TGTGCCAGCCTCGGGGTAGAGACCCAGTACTTC.

V gene TRBV5-8 combines with J gene TRBJ1-5, with 7 bases lining up with TRBD1. This CDR3 comprises 14 residues. J gave up 7 bases and V 6 bases, and 10 bases lay outside the gene matches. Germline CDR1 is SGHTS and CDR2 is YDEGEE. This CDR3 is CASTRLQGLQPQHF. For the CDR3, the DNA is TGTGCCAGCACGAGATTACAGGGGTTACAGCCCCAGCATTTT.

The rearrangement links TRBV25-1 to TRBJ2-1, with D perhaps being TRBD1 or TRBD2 (5 bases each). V was clipped by 7 bases and J by 2 bases, with 18 bases between them. The CDR3 is 16 residues long. Per germline, CDR1 MGHDK and CDR2 SYGVNS. The CDR3 coding sequence is TGTGCCAGCACCGCTAGGGACGGGGTTGCCTACAATGAGCAGTTCTTC. It is translated as CASTARDGVAYNEQFF.

The sample holds a few counts of this clone. This chain joins TRBV7-9 and TRBJ1-2; D is perhaps TRBD1 (5 bases). This CDR3 has 16 residues. Germline V gene lookup returns CDR1 SEHNR and CDR2 FQNEAQ (reference sequence). V was trimmed by 1 base and J by 3 bases, leaving 15 bases between them. CDR3 sequence reads: CASSLGQGDYDYGYTF. Written as DNA, the CDR3 is TGTGCCAGCAGCTTAGGTCAGGGAGACTATGACTATGGCTACACCTTC.

This chain links TRBV6-5 with TRBJ1-3; D is ambiguous. V lost 6 bases to trimming and J lost 0 bases, with 3 bases between them. CDR1 is MNHEY and CDR2 is SVGAGI in the germline V gene. This CDR3 has 12 amino acids. CDR3 nucleotides: TGTGCCAGCAGGACCTCTGGAAACACCATATATTTT. Protein: CASRTSGNTIYF.

The V and J genes are TRBV30 and TRBJ2-1; TRBD1 is a possible D gene (5 bases). Trimming left V 6 bases short and J 7 bases short, with 16 bases between. The CDR3 is 13 amino acids. The germline CDR1 and CDR2 sequences are GTSNPN and SVGIG (reference sequence). CDR3 coding DNA: TGTGCCTGCGAACCCGAAGGGGTGAATGAGCAGTTCTTC. Its translation is CACEPEGVNEQFF.

This clone was seen more than once but under ten times. The chain carries TRBV2 and TRBJ1-1, with 7 bases identical to TRBD1. This CDR3 contains 13 residues. V was clipped by 8 bases and J by 1 base; unmatched bases: 4. The germline V gene has CDR1 SNHLY and CDR2 FYNNEI. The CDR3 sequence is CASSQGENTEAFF. The CDR3 DNA reads TGTGCCAGCTCTCAGGGGGAGAACACTGAAGCTTTCTTT.

This clone was counted only a few times. The V and J genes are TRBV19 and TRBJ2-4, with 15 bases lining up with TRBD2. Germline assignment: CDR1 LNHDA and CDR2 SQIVND (reference sequence). This CDR3 contains 17 residues. The junction had 4 bases not matched to a gene; V was cut back by 7 bases and J by 0 bases. CDR3 sequence (DNA): TGTGCCAGTACCCGGACTAGCGGGGGGGTAGCCAAAAACATTCAGTACTTC. Its translation is CASTRTSGGVAKNIQYF.

The chain couples TRBV5-4 to TRBJ2-3; D ambiguous. Trimming left V 3 bases short and J 2 bases short, with 10 bases between. Germline V gene data show CDR1 as SGHNT and CDR2 as YYREEE (reference sequence). There are 14 residues in the CDR3. The CDR3 reads CASSSETNTDTQYF. The CDR3 DNA reads TGTGCCAGCAGCTCGGAGACCAACACAGATACGCAGTATTTT.

The chain employs TRBV7-2 and TRBJ2-5; 11 bases agree with TRBD2. Trimming took 4 bases from V and 5 from J; bases not matched to a gene: 3. Germline V gene sequence: CDR1 SGHTA, CDR2 FQGNSA. CDR3 length equals 14 residues. The DNA of the CDR3 is TGTGCCAGCAGCTGGATAGCGGGAGGGGAGACCCAGTACTTC. It is translated as CASSWIAGGETQYF.

The chain employs TRBV7-8 and TRBJ2-6; D remains ambiguous. CDR1 is SGHVS and CDR2 is FQNEAQ in the germline V gene. The CDR3 extends over 16 amino acids. Trimming removed 4 bases at V and 0 bases at J, with 10 bases between. CDR3 protein: CASSSSVFSGANVLTF. CDR3 bases: TGTGCCAGCAGCTCGTCAGTTTTCTCTGGGGCCAACGTCCTGACTTTC.

The chain recombines TRBV27 with TRBJ2-2; possible D gene TRBD2, 5 bases. CDR1 and CDR2 (germline): MNHEY, SMNVEV (reference sequence). V lost 8 bases and J lost 4, with 17 bases in between. This CDR3 spans 15 amino acids. The CDR3 DNA follows: TGTGCCAGCGGAAAGACGGGGAGAAGCACCGGGGAGCTGTTTTTT. Translating it yields CASGKTGRSTGELFF.

This chain uses TRBV20-1 with TRBJ1-1; no reliable D call. CDR1 and CDR2 from the germline V gene are DFQATT and SNEGSKA (reference sequence). With 3 bases removed from V and 3 bases from J, the gap between germline ends came to 11 bases. This CDR3 spans 13 amino acids. For the CDR3, the DNA is TGCAGTGCTAGTGGTCCGGCCCACACTGAAGCTTTCTTT. This translates into CSASGPAHTEAFF.

The rearrangement uses TRBV7-9 and TRBJ2-3, with D perhaps assigned TRBD1 or TRBD2 (5 bases each). CDR3 size: 16 residues. Germline CDR1 and CDR2: SEHNR and FQNEAQ (reference sequence). The V and J ends lost 7 bases and 1 base respectively, with 18 bases between them. The CDR3, as DNA: TGTGCCAGCATCTGGGGCCGGCAGGAGGGCACAGATACGCAGTATTTT. The encoded protein is CASIWGRQEGTDTQYF.